One and the same sample provided the 18 T cell receptor beta chains below, sequenced in a study of Graves' ophthalmopathy and Graves' hyperthyroidism (dated by TCRdb to 2017 to 2018). Sequenced using an Illumina HiSeq 2000. For repertoire sequencing, the TCR beta CDR3 regions were amplified from RNA transcripts. The first round of RT-PCR was done with HTBI primers and the Qiagen OneStep RT-PCR kit, and was followed by a second round of multiplex PCR, then size selection and purification. The public sequencing data were trimmed at Q25 with fastp and processed into clonotypes with MiXCR by TCRdb, which kept only in-frame beta chains. Merged by CDR3 protein, the rows form single entries marked with the most common genes and DNA. The sample data list about 600,000 distinct CDR3 sequences, and 35% to 45% of these were observed just once. In total, the top ten clones hold around 4% of the sample. Sequencing input: peripheral blood or thyroid tissue (not recorded which). The receptors derive from an adult man with Graves' hyperthyroidism.

Concerning this clonotype: A read error may be the cause here, since a much bigger clone is one base away. The V call is TRBV10-3, the J call TRBJ2-7; weak D call: TRBD2 (5 bases). There are 13 residues in the CDR3. The V gene's germline CDR1 is ENHRY and CDR2 SYGVKD. V was pared by 11 bases and J by 3 bases, with 17 bases between. The CDR3 loop is CAGSLSGFYEQYF. CDR3 nucleotides: TGTGCCGGCAGTTTGAGCGGTTTCTACGAGCAGTACTTC.

This sequence joins TRBV12-3 or TRBV12-4 and TRBJ2-3; D is ambiguous. CDR3 size: 14 residues. Trimming took 6 bases from V and 3 from J, leaving 13 bases between them. DNA of the CDR3: TGTGCCAGCAGGACCCGAACAGCAACAGATACGCAGTATTTT. Translation: CASRTRTATDTQYF.

The V call is TRBV12-3 or TRBV12-4, the J call TRBJ2-5, with D possibly TRBD1 on 6 matching bases. The V end was cut by 8 bases, the J end by 3 bases, with 16 bases between. This CDR3 comprises 14 residues. The CDR3 DNA reads TGTGCCAGCTCCCCGGACAGAGGCAAAGAGACCCAGTACTTC. It is translated as CASSPDRGKETQYF.

The chain uses TRBV7-9 and TRBJ2-7; unclear D gene. The closer fit of TRBJ2-1 to the DNA end suggests the J call may be wrong. CDR1 and CDR2 from the germline V gene are SEHNR and FQNEAQ (reference sequence). The CDR3 runs to 15 residues. The CDR3 nucleotides read TGTGCCAGCAGCTTGGAACTGCGGACCTACAATGAGCAGTTCTTC. It specifies CASSLELRTYNEQFF.

As to this clonotype: One end of the junction does not line up with germline, which may come from a read error. V and J are TRBV7-2 and TRBJ1-1, with TRBD1 as a possible D gene (5 bases). Germline CDR1 SGHTA, CDR2 FQGNSA. The CDR3 is made up of 17 amino acids. In DNA form, the CDR3 reads TGTGCCAGCAGCTTAAGGTGGTCCAGGGACGCGGACACTGAAGCTTCCTTT. Its protein product is CASSLRWSRDADTEASF.

The chain employs TRBV14 and TRBJ1-6; 8 bases map to TRBD1. The CDR3 covers 13 residues. The V and J ends lost 8 bases and 14 bases, in that order; junction bases with no gene match: 11. Germline CDR1 reads SGHDN; CDR2 reads FVKESK. CDR3 DNA: TGTGCCAGCTCACCGACACAGGGGGTAGCCCTCCACTTT. This translates into CASSPTQGVALHF. The full variable domain, with the rest looked up from reference TRBV14 and TRBJ1-6, is EAGVTQFPSHSVIEKGQTVTLRCDPISGHDNLYWYRRVMGKEIKFLLHFVKESKQDESGMPNNRFLAERTGGTYSTLKVQPAELEDSGVYFCASSPTQGVALHFGNGTRLTVT.

The J gene is TRBJ1-5, the V gene TRBV7-6, with a tentative D call TRBD1 (6 bases). Per germline, CDR1 SGHVS and CDR2 FNYEAQ. V was pared by 5 bases and J by 11 bases, with 22 bases between. The CDR3 length is 15 residues. The CDR3 is CASSPGTWGAETQHF. In DNA form, the CDR3 reads TGTGCCAGCAGCCCGGGGACGTGGGGGGCAGAGACCCAGCATTTT.

The chain uses TRBV7-3 and TRBJ2-7; 8 positions agree with TRBD1. J was trimmed by 5 bases and V by 5 bases; bases with no gene match: 8. Germline CDR1 is SGHTA and CDR2 is FQGTGA. The CDR3 is made up of 14 amino acids. Here the CDR3 reads CASSLGDRLNEQYF. DNA of the CDR3: TGTGCCAGCAGCCTGGGGGACAGGCTAAACGAGCAGTACTTC.

At least ten counts were recorded for this clonotype. The chain employs TRBV20-1 and TRBJ1-2; D is possibly TRBD1 (6 bases). Germline loops: CDR1 DFQATT, CDR2 SNEGSKA (reference sequence). The CDR3 length is 12 residues. Trimming pared 8 bases from V and 4 bases from J, leaving 14 bases between. CDR3 in amino acids: CSTTQGAYGYTF. Written as DNA, the CDR3 is TGCAGTACCACACAGGGTGCCTATGGCTACACCTTC.

This clonotype was counted many times. The J gene is TRBJ2-5, the V gene TRBV7-3; 14 positions match TRBD2. This CDR3 has 17 amino acids. Germline V gives CDR1 SGHTA, CDR2 FQGTGA. V lost 4 bases and J lost 5; bases outside the gene matches: 9. The CDR3 loop reads CASSSGLAGGLRETQYF. The CDR3 nucleotides are TGTGCCAGCAGCTCCGGACTAGCGGGGGGCCTAAGGGAGACCCAGTACTTC. The full variable domain, with the rest looked up from reference TRBV7-3 and TRBJ2-5, is GAGVSQTPSNKVTEKGKYVELRCDPISGHTALYWYRQSLGQGPEFLIYFQGTGAADDSGLPNDRFFAVRPEGSVSTLKIQRTERGDSAVYLCASSSGLAGGLRETQYFGPGTRLLVL.

In this sample, this clonotype turned up many times. The DNA of the CDR3 is TGTGCCAGCAGTAGTCGGACAGGGGGTAACTATGGCTACACCTTC. Translating gives CASSSRTGGNYGYTF. This rearrangement joins TRBV6-6 to TRBJ1-2; the match to TRBD1 covers 10 bases. Germline values: CDR1 MNHNY, CDR2 SVGAGI (reference sequence). This CDR3 spans 15 amino acids. V was pared by 5 bases and J by 1 base, with 4 bases of the junction left unmatched.

The chain recombines TRBV2 with TRBJ2-3; 11 positions agree with TRBD2. V shed 3 bases, J shed 11 bases, and the junction held 10 bases outside the gene matches. Germline V gene data show CDR1 as SNHLY and CDR2 as FYNNEI. This CDR3 comprises 15 residues. The CDR3 DNA is TGTGCCAGCAGTGATGGAGGCTCTAGCGGGGGGTTGCAGTATTTT. Amino acids: CASSDGGSSGGLQYF.

The sample holds many counts of this clonotype. V usage is TRBV24-1 and J usage is TRBJ1-5; TRBD1 matches at 9 bases. V dropped 4 bases and J dropped 2; count of bases not matched to a gene: 5. CDR1 is KGHDR and CDR2 is SFDVKD in the germline V gene. This CDR3 has 16 amino acids. The CDR3 DNA sequence: TGTGCCACCAGTGACCCGGGACAGGGCGGCAATCAGCCCCAGCATTTT. It specifies CATSDPGQGGNQPQHF.

This clonotype has a count of ten or more. The rearrangement joins TRBV5-1 to TRBJ2-7; possible D gene TRBD1, 6 bases. The ends were cut back, 0 bases at V and 3 bases at J, with 13 bases in the middle. CDR3 length: 15 residues. Germline V gene data show CDR1 as SGHRS and CDR2 as YFSETQ. This chain's CDR3 is CASSLDRESVYEQYF. The CDR3 region has the DNA TGCGCCAGCAGCTTGGACAGGGAGTCGGTCTACGAGCAGTACTTC.

The rearrangement joins TRBV11-2 to TRBJ1-6; tentative D call: TRBD1 (5 bases). V lost 6 bases to trimming and J lost 9 bases, with 15 bases between them. CDR1 is SGHAT and CDR2 is FQNNGV in the germline V gene. The CDR3 runs to 14 residues. The DNA for the CDR3 is TGTGCCAGCAGGGCAGGGATGGCCTCTTCACCCCTCCACTTT. Protein: CASRAGMASSPLHF.

This chain connects TRBV7-2 to TRBJ2-5; 11 nucleotides line up with TRBD1. V was clipped by 3 bases and J by 1 base; unmatched bases: 7. This CDR3 contains 17 residues. CDR1 and CDR2 from the germline V gene are SGHTA and FQGNSA. This CDR3 reads CASSLGSGTGGQETQYF. CDR3 DNA sequence: TGTGCCAGCAGCTTGGGTTCCGGGACAGGGGGCCAAGAGACCCAGTACTTC.

This sequence joins TRBV7-2 and TRBJ2-6; D gene ambiguous. The CDR3 runs to 16 residues. CDR1 is SGHTA, CDR2 FQGNSA, per germline. The V end lost 5 bases, the J end lost 0 bases, and 11 bases lay between the germline ends. The DNA for the CDR3 is TGTGCCAGCAGCCTTAATTTCGCCTCTGGGGCCAACGTCCTGACTTTC. This codes for CASSLNFASGANVLTF. The whole variable domain, remainder taken from reference TRBV7-2 and TRBJ2-6, is GAGVSQSPSNKVTEKGKDVELRCDPISGHTALYWYRQSLGQGLEFLIYFQGNSAPDKSGLPSDRFSAERTGGSVSTLTIQRTQQEDSAVYLCASSLNFASGANVLTFGAGSRLTVL.

The gene calls are TRBV4-1 and TRBJ2-7, with a tentative D call TRBD1 (6 bases). The CDR3 consists of 15 residues. Trimming took off 2 bases at V and 3 bases at J, with 14 bases between the two ends. In germline, CDR1 is MGHRA, CDR2 YSYEKL. The CDR3 loop reads CASSQNRDTYYEQYF. In nucleotides, the CDR3 is TGCGCCAGCAGCCAAAACCGGGACACTTACTACGAGCAGTACTTC.